One sample yielded the 7 T cell receptor beta chains listed below, sequenced in a study of T cells in localized non-small cell lung cancer. Produced via immunoSEQ multiplex PCR; TCRdb's table is partial and in-frame only. The data contain about 40,000 clones, 81% of them singletons. Source: peripheral blood mononuclear cells, taken before any cancer treatment. The receptors derive from a male donor aged 60 or older with stage II lung adenocarcinoma.

The gene calls are TRBV7-2 and TRBJ2-7; tentative D call: TRBD1 (5 bases). Trimming cost V 0 bases and J 3 bases, with 15 bases left between them. This CDR3 has 16 residues. Per germline, CDR1 SGHTA and CDR2 FQGNSA. CDR3 residues: CASSLAVRQYNYEQYF. The CDR3 DNA sequence: TGTGCCAGCAGCTTAGCGGTGAGACAGTACAACTACGAGCAGTACTTC.

In its sample, this clone was seen a few times. The chain combines TRBV4-3 with TRBJ1-1, with TRBD1 identical over 8 bases. The CDR3 extends over 14 amino acids. The ends lost 0 bases at V and 8 bases at J; junction bases unmatched: 5. The germline V gene has CDR1 LGHNA and CDR2 YSLEER. The CDR3 DNA sequence: TGCGCCAGCAGCCAAGATATCGGGACAGGAGAAGCTTTCTTT. Its translation: CASSQDIGTGEAFF.

This clone is a singleton in its sample. The chain uses TRBV7-2 and TRBJ1-1; D remains ambiguous. Trimming stripped 8 bases from V and 4 bases from J, with 14 bases between. Germline values: CDR1 SGHTA, CDR2 FQGNSA. The CDR3 is made up of 13 amino acids. CDR3 residues: CASSPSRGTEAFF. DNA for the CDR3: TGTGCCAGCTCCCCCTCGCGGGGCACTGAAGCTTTCTTT.

J is TRBJ1-4 and V is TRBV25-1; D call uncertain. The germline V gene has CDR1 MGHDK and CDR2 SYGVNS. CDR3 length: 15 residues. The V end lost 2 bases, the J end lost 6 bases, and 13 bases lay between the germline ends. As DNA, the CDR3 is TGTGCCAGCAGTGAAACAGACTTAGCCCATGAAAAACTGTTTTTT. Amino acid sequence: CASSETDLAHEKLFF.

V and J are TRBV7-9 and TRBJ1-2, with TRBD1 matching 12 bases. CDR1 and CDR2 from the germline V gene are SEHNR and FQNEAQ (reference sequence). CDR3 length equals 16 residues. V shed 11 bases, J shed 5 bases, and the junction held 15 bases outside the gene matches. The CDR3, as DNA: TGTGCCGGCCGGGTGGGGACAGGGGGCCCAGAGTATGGCTACACCTTC. Translated, it gives CAGRVGTGGPEYGYTF.

The chain is built from TRBV7-2 and TRBJ2-5; 7 bases align to TRBD2. The CDR3 is 14 residues long. With 3 bases clipped from V and 4 bases from J, the junction kept 5 bases outside the gene matches. The germline gives CDR1 SGHTA, CDR2 FQGNSA. The CDR3 DNA sequence: TGTGCCAGCAGCTTTCGGGCGGGAGCAGAGACCCAGTACTTC. It specifies CASSFRAGAETQYF. Supplemented by reference TRBV7-2 and TRBJ2-5, the full variable domain reads GAGVSQSPSNKVTEKGKDVELRCDPISGHTALYWYRQSLGQGLEFLIYFQGNSAPDKSGLPSDRFSAERTGGSVSTLTIQRTQQEDSAVYLCASSFRAGAETQYFGPGTRLLVL.

The V call is TRBV7-2, the J call TRBJ2-2; 7 bases are shared with TRBD1. V lost 3 bases to trimming and J lost 5 bases; unmatched junction nucleotides: 6. Per the germline V gene, CDR1 is SGHTA and CDR2 is FQGNSA. CDR3 size: 15 residues. The CDR3 sequence is CASSFRDSRTGELFF. In DNA form, the CDR3 reads TGTGCCAGCAGCTTTAGGGACAGTCGGACCGGGGAGCTGTTTTTT.